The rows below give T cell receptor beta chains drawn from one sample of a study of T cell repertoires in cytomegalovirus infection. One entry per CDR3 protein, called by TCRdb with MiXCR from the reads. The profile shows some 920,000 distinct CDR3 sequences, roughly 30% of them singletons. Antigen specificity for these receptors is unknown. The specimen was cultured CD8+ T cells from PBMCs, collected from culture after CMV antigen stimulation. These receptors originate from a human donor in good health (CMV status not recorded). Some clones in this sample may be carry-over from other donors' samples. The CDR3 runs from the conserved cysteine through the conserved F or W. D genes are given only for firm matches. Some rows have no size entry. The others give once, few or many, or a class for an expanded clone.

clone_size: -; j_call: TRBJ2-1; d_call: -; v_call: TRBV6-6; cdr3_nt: TGTGCCAGCAGTTACATCCCCATCAGGGGTTTGAGCTACAATGAGCAGTTCTTC; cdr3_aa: CASSYIPIRGLSYNEQFF
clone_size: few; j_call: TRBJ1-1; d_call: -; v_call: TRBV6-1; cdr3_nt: TGTGCCAGCAGTGGGACCGTTATGAACACTGAAGCTTTCTTT; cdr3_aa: CASSGTVMNTEAFF
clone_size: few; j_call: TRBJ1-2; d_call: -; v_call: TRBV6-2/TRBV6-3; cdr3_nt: TGTGCCAGCAGTTACTCTTTGGACCTGACCTTC; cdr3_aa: CASSYSLDLTF
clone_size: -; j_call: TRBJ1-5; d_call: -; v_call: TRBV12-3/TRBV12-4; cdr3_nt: TGTGCCAGCAGTTCGCGACAGCAGCCCCAGCATTTT; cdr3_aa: CASSSRQQPQHF
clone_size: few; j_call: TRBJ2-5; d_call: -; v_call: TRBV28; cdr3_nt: TGTGCCAGCAGTTCTACAGGGCAGACCCAGTACTTC; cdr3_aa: CASSSTGQTQYF
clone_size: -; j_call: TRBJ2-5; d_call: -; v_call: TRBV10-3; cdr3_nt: TGTGCCATCAGTGAAGGGACGGAGAAAGAGACCCAGTACTTC; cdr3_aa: CAISEGTEKETQYF
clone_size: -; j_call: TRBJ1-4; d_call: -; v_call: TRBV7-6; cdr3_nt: TGTGCCAGCAGCTCCCTGGGGGACTATAATGAAAAACTGTTTTTT; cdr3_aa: CASSSLGDYNEKLFF
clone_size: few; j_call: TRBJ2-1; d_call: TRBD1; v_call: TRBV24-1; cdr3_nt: TGTGCCACCAGTGACTCCTCGGGACAGGTATACAATGAGCAGTTCTTC; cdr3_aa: CATSDSSGQVYNEQFF
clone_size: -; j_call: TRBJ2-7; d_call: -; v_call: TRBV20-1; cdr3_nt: TGCAGTGCTTCGTTCGAGTTGGCCTACGAGCAGTACTTC; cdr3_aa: CSASFELAYEQYF
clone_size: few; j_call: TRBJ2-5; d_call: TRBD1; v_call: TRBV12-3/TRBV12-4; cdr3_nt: TGTGCCAGCAGGGCGACAGGGGGGAGGCAAGAGACCCAGTACTTC; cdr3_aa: CASRATGGRQETQYF
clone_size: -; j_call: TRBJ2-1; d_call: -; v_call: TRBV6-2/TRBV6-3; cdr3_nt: TGTGCCAACAGTACGGGAAACCCCAACTACAATGAGCAGTTCTTC; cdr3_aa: CANSTGNPNYNEQFF
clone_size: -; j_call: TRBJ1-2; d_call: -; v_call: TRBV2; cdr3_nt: TGTGCCAGCAGTGGGGCCGCTTATGGCTACACCTTC; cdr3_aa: CASSGAAYGYTF
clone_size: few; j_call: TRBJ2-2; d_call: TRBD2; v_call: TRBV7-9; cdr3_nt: TGTGCCAGCATCCTCCCCCAGCGGGGTTTTCCCGGGGAGCTGTTTTTT; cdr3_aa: CASILPQRGFPGELFF
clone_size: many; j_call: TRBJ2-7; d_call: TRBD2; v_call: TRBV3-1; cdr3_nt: TGTGCCAGCAGCGGACGGACTAGGCCCGCGCTGGACGAGCAGTACTTC; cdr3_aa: CASSGRTRPALDEQYF
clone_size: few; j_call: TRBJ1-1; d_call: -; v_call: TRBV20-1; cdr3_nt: TGCAGTGCTAGAGGCGAGGCCGTCGGCGGCACTGAAGCTTTCTTT; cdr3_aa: CSARGEAVGGTEAFF
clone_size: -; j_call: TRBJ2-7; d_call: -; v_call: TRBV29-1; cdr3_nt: TGCAGCGTTGAATTGGCTGAAACGCTAACAGACTACGAGCAGTACTTC; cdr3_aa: CSVELAETLTDYEQYF
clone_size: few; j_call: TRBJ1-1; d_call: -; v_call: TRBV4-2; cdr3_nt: TGTGCCAGCAGCCTAACACTTAAGAACACTGAAGCTTTCTTT; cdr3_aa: CASSLTLKNTEAFF
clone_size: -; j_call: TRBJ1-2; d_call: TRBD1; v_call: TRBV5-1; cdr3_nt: TGCGCCAGCAGCTTGGGGGGACAGGGGGCGAGAGGCTACACCTTC; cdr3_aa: CASSLGGQGARGYTF
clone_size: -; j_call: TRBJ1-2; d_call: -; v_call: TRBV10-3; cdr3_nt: TGTGCCATCAGTGACAGGGACGGGATTGACTATAGCTACACCTTC; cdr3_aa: CAISDRDGIDYSYTF
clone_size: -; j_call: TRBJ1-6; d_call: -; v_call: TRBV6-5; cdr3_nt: TGTGCCAGCAGCCAGGGAGGTAATTCACCCCTCCACTTT; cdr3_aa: CASSQGGNSPLHF
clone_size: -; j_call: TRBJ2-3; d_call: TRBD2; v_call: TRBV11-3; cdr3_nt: TGTGCCAGCAGCGTGACTAGCGGGGGGGCCGAGGATACGCAGTATTTT; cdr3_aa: CASSVTSGGAEDTQYF
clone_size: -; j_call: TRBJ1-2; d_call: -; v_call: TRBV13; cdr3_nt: TGTGCCAGCAGCGGAGAGAGGTCTGACTATGGCTACACCTTC; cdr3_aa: CASSGERSDYGYTF
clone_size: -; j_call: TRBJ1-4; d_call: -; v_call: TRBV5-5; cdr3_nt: TGTGCCAGCAGCTTGGGACATTCAACTAATGAAAAACTGTTTTTT; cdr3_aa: CASSLGHSTNEKLFF
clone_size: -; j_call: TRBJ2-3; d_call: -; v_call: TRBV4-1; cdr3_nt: TGCGCCAGCAGCCAAGTGTCTCCGGGACCCAGCACAGATACGCAGTATTTT; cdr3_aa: CASSQVSPGPSTDTQYF
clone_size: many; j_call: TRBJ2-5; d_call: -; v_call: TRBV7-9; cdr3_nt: TGTGCCAGCAGCACGTACCGGGACGCCCAAGAGACCCAGTACTTC; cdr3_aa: CASSTYRDAQETQYF
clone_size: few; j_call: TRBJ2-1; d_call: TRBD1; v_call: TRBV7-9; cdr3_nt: TGTGCCAGCAGCCACAGGGGAGTCGGAGTACATGAGCAGTTCTTC; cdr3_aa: CASSHRGVGVHEQFF
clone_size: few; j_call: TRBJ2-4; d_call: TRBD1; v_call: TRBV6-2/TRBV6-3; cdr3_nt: TGTGCCAGCAGTTACCCTGGACAGGGGGGGGAGAACATTCAGTACTTC; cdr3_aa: CASSYPGQGGENIQYF
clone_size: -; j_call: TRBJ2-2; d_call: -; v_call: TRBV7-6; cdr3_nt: TGTGCCAGCACTAATCCCACCTGGGGCCGGAACACCGGGGAGCTGTTTTTT; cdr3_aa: CASTNPTWGRNTGELFF
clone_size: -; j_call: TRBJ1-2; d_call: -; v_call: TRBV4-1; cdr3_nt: TGCGCCAGCAGCCAAGAGCAGACCCAGTATGGCTACACCTTC; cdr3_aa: CASSQEQTQYGYTF
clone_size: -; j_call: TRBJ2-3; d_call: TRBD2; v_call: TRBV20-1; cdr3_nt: TGCAGTGCTAGTTTAGCGGGGGTTTTCCTTCGCACAGATACGCAGTATTTT; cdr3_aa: CSASLAGVFLRTDTQYF
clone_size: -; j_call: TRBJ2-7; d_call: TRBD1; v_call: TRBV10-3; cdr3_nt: TGTGCCATCAGTGAAGGGGACAGGAAATACGAGCAGTACTTC; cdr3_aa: CAISEGDRKYEQYF
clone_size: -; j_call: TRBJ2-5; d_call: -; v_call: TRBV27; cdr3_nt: TGTGCCAGCAGTTTAGGAGGAGTTTTAGCTCAAGAGACCCAGTACTTC; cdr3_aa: CASSLGGVLAQETQYF
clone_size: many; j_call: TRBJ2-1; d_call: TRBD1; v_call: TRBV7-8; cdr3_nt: TGTGCCAGCAGCTCCTCTCTCCCCGGGACAGCTTCCTACAATGAGCAGTTCTTC; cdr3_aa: CASSSSLPGTASYNEQFF
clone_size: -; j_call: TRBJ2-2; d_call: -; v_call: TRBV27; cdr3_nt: TGTGCCAGCAGTTTAAAGGGGCTCGCCGGGGAGCTGTTTTTT; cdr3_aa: CASSLKGLAGELFF
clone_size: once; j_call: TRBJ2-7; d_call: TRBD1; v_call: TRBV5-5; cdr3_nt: TGTGCCAGCAGCTGGACAGGGGTCCCTCACGAGCAGTACTTC; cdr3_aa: CASSWTGVPHEQYF
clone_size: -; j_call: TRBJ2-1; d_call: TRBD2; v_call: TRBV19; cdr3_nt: TGTGCCAGTAGTATAGGGGAGGGCTACAATGAGCAGTTCTTC; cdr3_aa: CASSIGEGYNEQFF
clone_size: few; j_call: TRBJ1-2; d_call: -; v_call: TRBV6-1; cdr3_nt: TGTGCCAGCAGTGAAAGGGGGGGCGTAGACTATGGCTACACCTTC; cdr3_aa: CASSERGGVDYGYTF
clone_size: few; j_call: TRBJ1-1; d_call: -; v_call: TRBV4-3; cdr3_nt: TGCGCCAGCAGCCAAGATAGGGTTACCACTGAAGCTTTCTTT; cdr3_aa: CASSQDRVTTEAFF
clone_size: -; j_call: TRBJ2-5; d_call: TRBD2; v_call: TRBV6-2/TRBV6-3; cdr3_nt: TGTGCCAGCAGTTACTCGCGTAGCGGGGGGGCTCAAGAGACCCAGTACTTC; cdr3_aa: CASSYSRSGGAQETQYF
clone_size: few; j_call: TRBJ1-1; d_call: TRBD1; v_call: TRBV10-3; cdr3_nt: TGTGCCATCAGTACAACAGGGGTCCTCCCTTCGAGCACTGAAGCTTTCTTT; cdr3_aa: CAISTTGVLPSSTEAFF
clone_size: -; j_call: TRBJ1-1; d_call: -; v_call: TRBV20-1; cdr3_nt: TGCAGTGCTAGTCCTGCTTTCTTT; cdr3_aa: CSASPAFF